These T cell receptor beta chains were read from a single sample in a study of shared clonotypes between healthy human individuals. Sequencing used immunoSEQ multiplex PCR; TCRdb keeps in-frame clones, though not all of them. Of about 1 million clones listed, roughly 75% were seen once; the top ten hold 1.5%. The material sequenced was memory CD4+ T cells sorted from blood. These receptors all stem from a man between 18 and 29 years old in good health. Both conserved end residues are trimmed from each CDR3.

V gene,CDR3 protein
TRBV4-1,ASSQEQANTEAF
TRBV7-2,ASSPFLNYGYT
TRBV19,ASSILSGQVLSGNQPQH
TRBV30,AWNWGRSPLH
TRBV9,ASSVGPRGSGQETQY
TRBV28,ASVGRSYEKLF
TRBV2,ASSVRGSTDTQY
TRBV11-2,ASTPNPGSSYEQY
TRBV9,ASSVKGTGAYEQF
TRBV29-1,SVETAGLGEGNTIY
TRBV5-1,ASSKGLAASTDTQY
TRBV10-3,AISDIREHSYGYT
TRBV7-8,ASSLGRTSGRSYEQY
TRBV6-5,ASSTTGGGEQY
TRBV5-6,ASTTTGQAQETQY
TRBV5-6,ASRSGTGRYEQY
TRBV2,ASSPTGTADTQY
TRBV4-3,ASSQSTAGGSGDTQY
TRBV7-7,ASSSGSDTQY
TRBV6-1,ASSEPTLTGTSGYEQY
TRBV18,ASSPPTGGYEQY
TRBV19,ASRQGGRVGQPQH
TRBV18,ASSLSGTGTDTQY
TRBV6-1,ASSESLVLAGGWQF
TRBV11-2,ASSHLLALQETQY
TRBV19,ASSMIATSGPHEQF
TRBV28,ASSIQRGGSDTQY
TRBV9,ASSVEVGGRSEKLF
TRBV4-3,ASSQDALGLADYNEQF
TRBV28,ASRGGTHTEAF
TRBV7-8,ASSPGTSGLETQY
TRBV5-1,ASSSGTAGGTEAF
TRBV30,AWSASSAVQY
TRBV6-5,ASSRANTEAF
TRBV10-3,AISESAGRTDTQY
TRBV30,AWSGQGGQPQH
TRBV6-1,ASNRGGYEQY
TRBV6-1,ASSETGTYGYT
TRBV7-2,ASSPIAPDTQY
TRBV5-8,ASSFTLGAQTYEQY
TRBV30,AWSVKGGPGNTIY
TRBV28,ASSSLGVGDYGYT
TRBV28,ASSFPAGVAGNTIY
TRBV2,ASSALVGYGYT
TRBV10-2,ASSEPDRMGYEQY
TRBV4-1,ASSQAVAVPIEQY
TRBV5-6,ASSSTRGYNSPLH
TRBV28,ASSSPGQLRAF
TRBV29-1,SVEVFDRGPGANVLT
TRBV6-1,ASSEYRKSLKTYEQY
TRBV27,ASSLDSGSAYEQY
TRBV28,ASSSPPGRGSEKLF
TRBV18,ASSPGPLLLAGGEQY